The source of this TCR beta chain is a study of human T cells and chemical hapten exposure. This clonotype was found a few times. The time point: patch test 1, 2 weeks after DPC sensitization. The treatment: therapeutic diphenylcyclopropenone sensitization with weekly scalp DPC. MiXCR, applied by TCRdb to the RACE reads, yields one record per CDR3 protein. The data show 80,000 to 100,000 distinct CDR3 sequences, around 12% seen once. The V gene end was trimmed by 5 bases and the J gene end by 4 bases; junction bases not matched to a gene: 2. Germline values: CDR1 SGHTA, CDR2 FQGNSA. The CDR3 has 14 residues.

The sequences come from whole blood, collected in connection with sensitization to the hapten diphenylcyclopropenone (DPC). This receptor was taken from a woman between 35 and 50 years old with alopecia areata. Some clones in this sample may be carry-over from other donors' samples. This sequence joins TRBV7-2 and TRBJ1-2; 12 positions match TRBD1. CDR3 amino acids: CASSEGQGAYGYTF. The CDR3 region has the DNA TGTGCCAGCAGCGAGGGACAGGGGGCCTATGGCTACACCTTC.